A selection of T cell receptor beta chains follows, all from one sample in a study of CD8+CD57+ T cells in acquired aplastic anemia. TCRdb re-called the reads with MiXCR, one entry per CDR3 protein. Of under 200,000 distinct CDR3 sequences in the sample, approximately 48% were seen once. Sequencing was carried out using sorted CD4+, CD8+, or CD8+CD57+ T cells (not recorded which) from PBMCs. The receptors were gathered from a human donor with aplastic anemia. CDR3s include the opening cysteine and the closing phenylalanine or tryptophan. The D gene is left open where the match is weak. Only some rows state a clone size, as once, few, many or a class for expanded clones.

TRBV5-1	-	many	TRBJ1-1	CASSSSRDTEAFF	TGCGCCAGCAGCTCTAGTAGGGACACTGAAGCTTTCTTT
TRBV7-8	-	-	TRBJ2-5	CASSYGRGVQETQYF	TGTGCCAGCAGCTACGGCAGGGGTGTCCAAGAGACCCAGTACTTC
TRBV6-1	-	-	TRBJ1-6	CASSDRWSASPLHF	TGTGCCAGCAGCGACAGGTGGTCCGCTTCACCCCTCCACTTT
TRBV7-2	-	-	TRBJ2-5	CASSGWETQYF	TGCGCCAGCAGCGGATGGGAGACCCAGTACTTC
TRBV6-2/TRBV6-3	TRBD1	-	TRBJ1-1	CASSPTGGEVTEAFF	TGTGCCAGCAGCCCAACAGGGGGCGAGGTCACTGAAGCTTTCTTT
TRBV20-1	-	-	TRBJ2-7	CSAQPPGLTAPYEQYF	TGCAGTGCTCAACCTCCGGGACTCACAGCTCCCTACGAGCAGTACTTC
TRBV19	-	many	TRBJ1-1	CASSIVGRGKAEAFF	TGTGCCAGTAGTATAGTGGGGCGGGGGAAGGCTGAAGCTTTCTTT
TRBV27	TRBD2	-	TRBJ2-7	CASRASGGASYEQYF	TGTGCCAGCAGGGCTAGCGGGGGGGCATCCTACGAGCAGTACTTC
TRBV20-1	TRBD2	many	TRBJ2-1	CSANGLAGGRNNEQFF	TGCAGTGCCAACGGACTAGCGGGAGGCCGGAACAATGAGCAGTTCTTC
TRBV7-8	-	-	TRBJ2-7	CASSLQGIEQYF	TGTGCCAGCAGCTTACAGGGGATCGAGCAGTACTTC
TRBV2	-	many	TRBJ1-2	CASEGGVYGYTF	TGTGCCAGTGAAGGGGGGGTTTATGGCTACACCTTC
TRBV7-3	-	-	TRBJ1-5	CASGLASPQHF	TGTGCTAGTGGCCTTGCTTCGCCCCAGCATTTT
TRBV7-2	TRBD1	-	TRBJ2-2	CASSLAGQGHTGELFF	TGTGCCAGCAGCTTAGCGGGACAGGGGCACACCGGGGAGCTGTTTTTT
TRBV4-1	-	-	TRBJ2-7	CASSQEQGLYEQYF	TGCGCCAGCAGCCAAGAACAGGGACTCTACGAGCAGTACTTC
TRBV29-1	TRBD1	-	TRBJ2-7	CSVEETGVGGEQYF	TGCAGCGTTGAGGAAACAGGGGTTGGTGGCGAGCAGTACTTC
TRBV20-1	-	many	TRBJ2-5	CSASGWGLREETQYF	TGCAGTGCCAGTGGCTGGGGCCTGAGGGAGGAGACCCAGTACTTC
TRBV27	TRBD2	-	TRBJ2-7	CASRSTSGRNEQYF	TGTGCCAGCAGGAGCACTAGCGGGAGAAACGAGCAGTACTTC
TRBV29-1	TRBD2	-	TRBJ2-1	CSVESSGTLYNEQFF	TGCAGCGTTGAGTCAAGCGGGACCCTCTACAATGAGCAGTTCTTC
TRBV10-1	TRBD2	-	TRBJ2-3	CASSECAGTSGGTDTQYF	TGCGCCAGCAGTGAGTGTGCAGGGACTAGCGGGGGCACAGATACGCAGTATTTT
TRBV20-1	-	-	TRBJ2-3	CSASRKKLFLDTQYF	TGCAGTGCTAGTCGGAAGAAACTTTTCTTGGATACGCAGTATTTT
TRBV28	-	many	TRBJ2-7	CASSYGTYEQYF	TGTGCCAGCAGTTATGGAACCTACGAGCAGTACTTC
TRBV19	TRBD1	many	TRBJ1-2	CASSPRARQGYGYTF	TGTGCCAGTAGTCCGAGGGCCCGACAGGGCTATGGCTACACCTTC
TRBV6-1	TRBD1	many	TRBJ2-7	CASKRSGQGLSYEQYF	TGTGCCAGCAAACGATCAGGACAGGGACTTTCCTACGAGCAGTACTTC
TRBV9	-	once	TRBJ2-1	CASRGSGNGEQFF	TGTGCCAGCAGGGGTAGCGGCAATGGTGAGCAGTTCTTC
TRBV5-1	-	many	TRBJ2-3	CASSLGGFPGDTQYF	TGCGCCAGCAGCTTGGGGGGGTTCCCGGGGGATACGCAGTATTTT
TRBV28	TRBD1	few	TRBJ2-7	CASSFHKGDSYSYEQYF	TGTGCCAGCAGTTTTCACAAGGGGGACAGCTACTCCTACGAGCAGTACTTC
TRBV2	TRBD1	once	TRBJ1-1	CASTRGRSGDTEAFF	TGTGCCAGCACCAGGGGGCGATCGGGGGACACTGAAGCTTTCTTT
TRBV3-1	-	few	TRBJ2-2	CASSRHPSGELFF	TGTGCCAGCAGCCGACACCCGTCCGGGGAGCTGTTTTTT
TRBV20-1	-	-	TRBJ2-7	CSASGRDFAYEQYF	TGCAGTGCTAGTGGTCGGGACTTCGCCTACGAGCAGTACTTC
TRBV11-1	TRBD1	many	TRBJ1-1	CASSLGGQGPRTTEAFF	TGTGCCAGCAGCTTAGGGGGACAGGGACCCAGAACCACTGAAGCTTTCTTT
TRBV5-1	-	many	TRBJ1-1	CASSLGTSRDTEAFF	TGCGCCAGCAGCTTGGGTACGAGTAGGGACACTGAAGCTTTCTTT
TRBV19	TRBD1	-	TRBJ1-5	CASRQGASNQPQHF	TGTGCCAGTAGACAGGGGGCGAGCAATCAGCCCCAGCATTTT
TRBV2	-	-	TRBJ2-1	CASSYGQFF	TGTGCCAGCAGTTATGGACAGTTCTTC
TRBV6-2/TRBV6-3	-	-	TRBJ2-3	CASSYRRKQGGRDTQYF	TGTGCCAGCAGTTACCGACGGAAACAGGGAGGAAGGGATACGCAGTATTTT
TRBV11-2	TRBD1	many	TRBJ2-7	CASSPRGTGGLDEQYF	TGTGCCAGCAGTCCACGCGGGACAGGGGGCTTGGACGAGCAGTACTTC
TRBV4-3	-	-	TRBJ2-3	CASSQDLRQSTDTQYF	TGCGCCAGCAGCCAAGACTTGAGACAGAGCACAGATACGCAGTATTTT